These T cell receptor beta chains were read from a single sample in a study of blood T cell repertoires in COVID-19. Profiling relied on immunoSEQ multiplex PCR, and the TCRdb table lists in-frame clones only, not all of them. This sample has more than 95,000 clones, with 79% found just once. The sequenced sample consisted of peripheral blood. All receptors derive from a man aged 35-49 years with active or convalescent COVID-19. Each CDR3 is given with its conserved first and last residue.

V gene,CDR3 protein
TRBV14,CASSQAPTLGFGYGYTF
TRBV23-1,CASSQSFGSGAPAYEQYF
TRBV12-3/TRBV12-4,CASRLLYEQFF
TRBV7-6,CASSFGGASSYNEQFF
TRBV7-9,CASSPTGYEKLFF
TRBV6-2/TRBV6-3,CASSYGGGRADTQYF
TRBV29-1,CSATSGGKETQYF
TRBV5-1,CASSWGLAGENEQFF
TRBV5-6,CASSLDWADEQFF
TRBV7-9,CASSPRILGRSSYNEQFF
TRBV24-1,CATSDNAGGYEQFF
TRBV14,CASSQVQGGATNEKLFF
TRBV5-4,CASSLRQDNEQFF
TRBV12-3/TRBV12-4,CASTRTRTGELFF